A single sample gave rise to the 24 T cell receptor beta chains below, sequenced in a study of OX40 agonist ivuxolimab in advanced cancers. Produced via immunoSEQ multiplex PCR; TCRdb's table is partial and in-frame only. The sample records tens of thousands of clones, about nine tenths being singletons. This specimen consisted of CD4+ or CD8+ T cells sorted from blood, obtained in a trial of the OX40 agonist ivuxolimab. The receptors come from an adult with an advanced solid tumor such as melanoma, head and neck, liver or kidney cancer.

The chain combines TRBV4-1 with TRBJ1-1, with no clear D. V was shortened by 0 bases and J by 0 bases, with 8 bases between the two germline ends. The germline V gene has CDR1 MGHRA and CDR2 YSYEKL. CDR3 length equals 15 residues. The CDR3 region has the DNA TGCGCCAGCAGCCAAGAACCTGGAATGAACACTGAAGCTTTCTTT. As protein: CASSQEPGMNTEAFF.

In this sample, this clone is medium-sized. CDR3 DNA: TGTGCCAGCAGTGTTTCAGGGGGAACAGATACGCAGTATTTT. Encoded protein: CASSVSGGTDTQYF. The chain joins TRBV6-4 to TRBJ2-3; TRBD1 matches 7 bases. V lost 4 bases, J lost 3 bases, and 4 bases stayed unmatched. Germline CDR1 reads MRHNA; CDR2 reads SNTAGT. This CDR3 spans 14 amino acids.

This chain connects TRBV10-2 to TRBJ1-5; possible D gene TRBD1, 5 bases. CDR1 WSHSY and CDR2 SAAADI come from the germline V gene. CDR3 length equals 14 residues. The V end was cut by 4 bases, the J end by 2 bases, with 9 bases between. The CDR3 reads CASSGGSGNQPQHF. For the CDR3, the DNA is TGCGCCAGCAGTGGGGGCTCGGGCAATCAGCCCCAGCATTTT.

The gene calls are TRBV7-6 and TRBJ2-7; 7 bases are a match to TRBD2. The length of the CDR3 is 12 residues. V was clipped by 1 base and J by 6 bases; unmatched bases: 0. The V gene's germline CDR1 is SGHVS and CDR2 FNYEAQ. Here the CDR3 reads CASSLGGGEQYV. In DNA, the CDR3 is TGTGCCAGCAGCTTAGGGGGGGGCGAGCAGTACGTC.

The chain has TRBV6-5 and TRBJ2-1; no firm D call. CDR1 is MNHEY, CDR2 SVGAGI, per germline. There are 14 residues in the CDR3. The ends were cut back, 0 bases at V and 4 bases at J, with 7 bases in the middle. This chain's CDR3 is CASSYSGSYNEQFF. CDR3 DNA: TGTGCCAGCAGTTACTCCGGGTCTTACAATGAGCAGTTCTTC.

V usage is TRBV6-1 and J usage is TRBJ2-5, with 8 bases that match TRBD2. The CDR3 totals 15 residues. J lost 5 bases, V lost 0 bases, and 5 bases had no gene match. Germline values: CDR1 MNHNS, CDR2 SASEGT. CDR3 in amino acids: CASSEAPGLVETQYF. The DNA for the CDR3 is TGTGCCAGCAGTGAAGCGCCGGGACTAGTGGAGACCCAGTACTTC.

The chain is built from TRBV9 and TRBJ2-1, with TRBD2 matching 7 bases. The CDR3 consists of 14 residues. The germline V gene has CDR1 SGDLS and CDR2 YYNGEE. The junction had 3 bases not matched to a gene; V was cut back by 0 bases and J by 6 bases. This CDR3 reads CASSVVPGGNEQFF. In DNA form, the CDR3 reads TGTGCCAGCAGCGTAGTGCCGGGGGGCAATGAGCAGTTCTTC.

CDR3 sequence reads: CASSLPGFSNQPQHF. The DNA for the CDR3 is TGTGCCAGCAGTTTACCGGGCTTTAGCAATCAGCCCCAGCATTTT. The chain couples TRBV28 to TRBJ1-5; D is unresolved. V was cut by 2 bases and J by 0 bases, with 8 bases left in between. Germline CDR1 MDHEN, CDR2 SYDVKM. CDR3 length: 15 amino acids. The full variable domain, in which reference TRBV28 and TRBJ1-5 provide the parts outside the CDR3, is DVKVTQSSRYLVKRTGEKVFLECVQDMDHENMFWYRQDPGLGLRLIYFSYDVKMKEKGDIPEGYSVSREKKERFSLILESASTNQTSMYLCASSLPGFSNQPQHFGDGTRLSIL.

The chain links TRBV5-4 to TRBJ2-1; no clear D gene. Germline loops: CDR1 SGHNT, CDR2 YYREEE (reference sequence). V was trimmed by 6 bases and J by 2 bases, leaving 24 bases between them. The CDR3 runs to 18 residues. The CDR3 here is CASTPSPSPPQPYNEQFF. DNA for the CDR3: TGTGCCAGCACCCCCTCCCCAAGCCCTCCCCAGCCCTACAATGAGCAGTTCTTC.

CDR3 residues: CASSPSEDYAKNIQYF. The CDR3 DNA reads TGTGCCAGCAGCCCCTCAGAGGATTACGCCAAAAACATTCAGTACTTC. The rearrangement joins TRBV7-9 to TRBJ2-4; D is unclear. The V end was cut by 5 bases, the J end by 1 base, with 15 bases between. Germline loops: CDR1 SEHNR, CDR2 FQNEAQ (reference sequence). CDR3 length equals 16 residues. Complete variable domain (other parts from reference TRBV7-9 and TRBJ2-4): DTGVSQNPRHKITKRGQNVTFRCDPISEHNRLYWYRQTLGQGPEFLTYFQNEAQLEKSRLLSDRFSAERPKGSFSTLEIQRTEQGDSAMYLCASSPSEDYAKNIQYFGAGTRLSVL.

The CDR3 reads CASSLYGGLHEQYV. The CDR3 DNA is TGTGCCAGCAGCTTGTACGGGGGGCTCCACGAGCAGTACGTC. The genes are TRBV5-4 and TRBJ2-7, with D possibly TRBD2 on 7 matching bases. The CDR3 is 14 residues long. V was shortened by 1 base and J by 5 bases, with 13 bases between the two germline ends. The germline CDR1 and CDR2 sequences are SGHNT and YYREEE (reference sequence).

The CDR3 sequence is CASSLPVGGNTGELFF. The CDR3 DNA reads as TGCGCCAGCAGCCTCCCTGTGGGGGGGAACACCGGGGAGCTGTTTTTT. This chain joins TRBV4-1 and TRBJ2-2, with D perhaps matching TRBD2 (6 bases). V was trimmed by 4 bases and J by 1 base, leaving 13 bases between them. CDR3 length equals 16 residues. The germline gives CDR1 MGHRA, CDR2 YSYEKL.

In this sample, this clone turned up a few times. The chain couples TRBV27 to TRBJ1-1, with 7 nucleotides matching TRBD1. Germline assignment: CDR1 MNHEY and CDR2 SMNVEV (reference sequence). Germline trimming cut 2 bases from V and 1 base from J; bases unmatched to any gene: 7. CDR3 length: 16 amino acids. CDR3 region: CASSLAGGTANTEAFF. The DNA of the CDR3 is TGTGCCAGCAGTTTAGCGGGAGGGACAGCGAACACTGAAGCTTTCTTT.

The chain joins TRBV2 to TRBJ2-7, with D possibly matching TRBD2 (6 bases). Germline CDR1 SNHLY, CDR2 FYNNEI. V shed 4 bases and J shed 0 bases, with 13 bases lying between them. This CDR3 has 15 residues. In nucleotides, the CDR3 is TGTGCCAGCAGTGGCCGGGACGGGAGCTCCTACGAGCAGTACTTC. Residues: CASSGRDGSSYEQYF.

In nucleotides, the CDR3 is TGTGCCAGCAGCTTCCGGGTAGGGGAAAAACTGTTTTTT. It is translated as CASSFRVGEKLFF. J is TRBJ1-4 and V is TRBV13, with D unclear. V was shortened by 3 bases and J by 8 bases, with 10 bases between the two germline ends. The CDR3 is 13 amino acids. Germline-derived CDR1 and CDR2 are PRHDT and FYEKMQ (reference sequence).

This chain links TRBV27 with TRBJ2-6; D perhaps matches TRBD1 (5 bases). This CDR3 spans 16 amino acids. The germline V and J ends were trimmed by 4 bases and 0 bases, with 10 bases remaining between them. Germline CDR1 and CDR2: MNHEY and SMNVEV (reference sequence). Here the CDR3 DNA reads TGTGCCAGCAGTTACAGGACAAGCTCTGGGGCCAACGTCCTGACTTTC. Amino acid sequence: CASSYRTSSGANVLTF.

The V and J genes are TRBV15 and TRBJ2-7; 9 bases map to TRBD1. Germline V gene lookup returns CDR1 LNHNV and CDR2 YYDKDF (reference sequence). The CDR3 has 14 amino acids. V shed 6 bases, J shed 1 base, and the junction held 4 bases outside the gene matches. Here the CDR3 DNA reads TGTGCCACCAGTTTCGGGACAGGGTCCTACGAGCAGTACGTC. Translated: CATSFGTGSYEQYV.

V is TRBV11-2 and J is TRBJ2-7; the D gene could be TRBD1 or TRBD2 (5 bases each). The CDR3 is made up of 14 amino acids. Germline assignment: CDR1 SGHAT and CDR2 FQNNGV. Trimming pared 3 bases from V and 5 bases from J, leaving 14 bases between. CDR3 in DNA: TGTGCCAGCAGCTTGGCCTGGGGGTTCGACGAGCAGTACTTC. Protein sequence: CASSLAWGFDEQYF.

DNA of the CDR3: TGTGCCAGTCGTTCGACAGGGGACCCCTATAATTCACCCCTCCACTTT. Protein sequence: CASRSTGDPYNSPLHF. The chain recombines TRBV19 with TRBJ1-6; 8 bases align to TRBD1. The germline V gene has CDR1 LNHDA and CDR2 SQIVND (reference sequence). The junction had 8 bases not matched to a gene; V was cut back by 8 bases and J by 2 bases. The CDR3 totals 16 residues.

CDR3 sequence: CASSQDVSGSYEQYF. DNA of the CDR3: TGCGCCAGCAGCCAAGATGTAAGCGGGAGCTACGAGCAGTACTTC. J is TRBJ2-7 and V is TRBV4-3; 8 bases agree with TRBD2. J was trimmed by 3 bases and V by 0 bases; bases with no gene match: 4. In germline, CDR1 is LGHNA, CDR2 YSLEER. The CDR3 runs 15 residues.

The chain carries TRBV27 and TRBJ2-1, with D unresolved. The length of the CDR3 is 13 residues. V shed 3 bases and J shed 2 bases, with 5 bases lying between them. Germline V gene sequence: CDR1 MNHEY, CDR2 SMNVEV (reference sequence). This CDR3 is CASSFMAYNEQFF. The DNA of the CDR3 is TGTGCCAGCAGTTTCATGGCCTACAATGAGCAGTTCTTC.

This clone was observed once. V gene TRBV7-8 combines with J gene TRBJ1-5; possible D gene TRBD1, 6 bases. Germline CDR1 SGHVS, CDR2 FQNEAQ. The V gene lost 1 base and the J gene lost 7 bases, with 14 bases spanning the gap. The CDR3 covers 15 residues. CDR3 amino acids: CASSLVRGLGQPQHF. As DNA, the CDR3 is TGTGCCAGCAGCTTAGTCAGGGGACTAGGCCAGCCCCAGCATTTT.

As to this clone: The sample has other DNA sequences that encode this CDR3 too. DNA of the CDR3: TGTGCCAGCAGCTTATCGCCTGAAGCTTTCTTT. Encoded protein: CASSLSPEAFF. J is TRBJ1-1 and V is TRBV7-9; no clear D. The CDR3 spans 11 residues. The germline gives CDR1 SEHNR, CDR2 FQNEAQ (reference sequence). V dropped 2 bases and J dropped 6 bases, with 4 bases sitting between them. The full variable domain, with the rest looked up from reference TRBV7-9 and TRBJ1-1, is DTGVSQNPRHKITKRGQNVTFRCDPISEHNRLYWYRQTLGQGPEFLTYFQNEAQLEKSRLLSDRFSAERPKGSFSTLEIQRTEQGDSAMYLCASSLSPEAFFGQGTRLTVV.

This chain joins TRBV5-5 and TRBJ2-7; D remains unclear. The ends were cut back, 2 bases at V and 7 bases at J, with 7 bases in the middle. CDR1 is SGHKS, CDR2 YYEKEE, per germline (reference sequence). The CDR3 spans 11 residues. CDR3 sequence (DNA): TGTGCCAGCAGCTTACTCGGGGAGCAGTACTTC. This codes for CASSLLGEQYF.